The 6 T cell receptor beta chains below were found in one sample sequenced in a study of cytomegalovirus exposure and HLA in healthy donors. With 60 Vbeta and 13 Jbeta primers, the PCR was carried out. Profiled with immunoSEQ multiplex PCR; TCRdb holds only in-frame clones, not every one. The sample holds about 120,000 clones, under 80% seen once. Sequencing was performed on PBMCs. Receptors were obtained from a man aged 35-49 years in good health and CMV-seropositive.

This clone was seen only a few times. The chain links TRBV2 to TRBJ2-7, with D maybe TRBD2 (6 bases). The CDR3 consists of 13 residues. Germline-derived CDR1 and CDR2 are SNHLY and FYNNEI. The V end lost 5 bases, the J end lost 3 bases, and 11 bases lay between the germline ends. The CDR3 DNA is TGTGCCAGCAGTTCCGGGACTCTCTACGAGCAGTACTTC. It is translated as CASSSGTLYEQYF.

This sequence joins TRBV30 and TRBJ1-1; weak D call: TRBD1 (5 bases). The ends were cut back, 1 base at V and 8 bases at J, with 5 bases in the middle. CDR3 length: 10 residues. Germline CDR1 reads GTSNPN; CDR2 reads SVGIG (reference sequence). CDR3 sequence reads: CAWSAGEAFF. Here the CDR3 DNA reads TGTGCCTGGAGTGCAGGGGAAGCTTTCTTT.

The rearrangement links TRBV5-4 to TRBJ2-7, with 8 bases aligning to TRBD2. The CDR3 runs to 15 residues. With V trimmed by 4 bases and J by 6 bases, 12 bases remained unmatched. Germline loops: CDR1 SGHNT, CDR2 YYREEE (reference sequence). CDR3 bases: TGTGCCAGCAGCATACGGACTAGCCCGCCGGGCGAGCAGTACTTC. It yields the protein CASSIRTSPPGEQYF.

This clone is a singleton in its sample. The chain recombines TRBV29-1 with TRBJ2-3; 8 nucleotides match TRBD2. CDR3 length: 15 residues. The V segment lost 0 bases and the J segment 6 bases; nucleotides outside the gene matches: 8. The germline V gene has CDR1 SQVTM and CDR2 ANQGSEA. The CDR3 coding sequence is TGCAGCGTTGAAGAGGGTCGGGAGGGGGGGGATACGCAGTATTTT. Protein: CSVEEGREGGDTQYF.

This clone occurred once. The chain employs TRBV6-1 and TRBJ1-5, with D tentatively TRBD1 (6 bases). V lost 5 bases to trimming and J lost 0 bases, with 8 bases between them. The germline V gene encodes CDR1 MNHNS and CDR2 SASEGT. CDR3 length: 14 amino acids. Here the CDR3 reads CASSRTVSNQPQHF. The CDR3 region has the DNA TGTGCCAGCAGTAGGACAGTTAGCAATCAGCCCCAGCATTTT.

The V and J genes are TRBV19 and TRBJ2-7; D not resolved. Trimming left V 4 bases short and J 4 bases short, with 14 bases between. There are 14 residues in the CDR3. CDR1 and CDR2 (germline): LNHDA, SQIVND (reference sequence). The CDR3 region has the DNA TGTGCCAGTAGTAACTTAAACCCTGTATACGAGCAGTACTTC. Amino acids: CASSNLNPVYEQYF.